The 23 T cell receptor beta chains listed next were all sequenced from one sample in a study of cytomegalovirus exposure and HLA in healthy donors. The PCR used 60 Vbeta and 13 Jbeta primers. TCRdb's table, derived via immunoSEQ multiplex PCR, lists solely in-frame clones and lacks some. The sample shows tens of thousands of clones, 60% to 70% of them seen only once. Sequenced sample: PBMCs. These receptors came from a woman between 25 and 40 years old in good health and CMV-seronegative.

The chain recombines TRBV11-3 with TRBJ2-3; maybe TRBD2 (6 bases). V lost 5 bases and J 0 bases, leaving 12 bases between the germline ends. Germline V gene lookup returns CDR1 SGHNT and CDR2 YENEEA. This CDR3 region has 15 residues. The CDR3 loop is CASSPQGRSTDTQYF. As DNA, the CDR3 is TGTGCCAGCAGCCCCCAAGGGAGGAGCACAGATACGCAGTATTTT.

Details on this clone: Germline and junction disagree at one end, which may indicate a read error. The gene calls are TRBV2 and TRBJ1-2; TRBD1 might be the D (5 bases). Germline assignment: CDR1 SNHLY and CDR2 FYNNEI. This CDR3 has 14 residues. CDR3 nucleotide sequence: TGTGCCAGCAGGGAAGTACAGGATTCCTATGGCTACACCTTC. As protein: CASREVQDSYGYTF.

This clone was picked up a small number of times. This chain connects TRBV5-4 to TRBJ2-1; 10 bases fit TRBD2. Losses at the gene ends were 4 bases for V and 9 bases for J; bases not matched to a gene: 10. The CDR3 runs to 15 residues. Per the germline V gene, CDR1 is SGHNT and CDR2 is YYREEE (reference sequence). CDR3 DNA sequence: TGTGCCAGCAGCAAAGGGGAACTAGCGGGAATTGAGCAGTTCTTC. This gives the protein CASSKGELAGIEQFF.

In this sample, this clone turned up a few times. This chain connects TRBV4-3 to TRBJ1-2; 9 positions agree with TRBD1. Trimming removed 4 bases from V and 8 bases from J; junction bases left unmatched: 8. Germline-derived CDR1 and CDR2 are LGHNA and YSLEER. CDR3 length equals 14 residues. The CDR3 nucleotides read TGCGCCAGCAGCCCTAGAACAGGGGGCAAGGGCTACACCTTC. Residues: CASSPRTGGKGYTF.

The chain couples TRBV28 to TRBJ2-5; TRBD2 aligns across 7 bases. Trimming removed 5 bases from V and 5 bases from J; junction bases left unmatched: 11. There are 15 residues in the CDR3. Germline CDR1 and CDR2: MDHEN and SYDVKM. The CDR3 nucleotides read TGTGCCAGCAGTCCCCGACTAGCACGCAAGGAGACCCAGTACTTC. It encodes CASSPRLARKETQYF. The complete variable domain, with remaining parts taken from reference TRBV28 and TRBJ2-5, reads DVKVTQSSRYLVKRTGEKVFLECVQDMDHENMFWYRQDPGLGLRLIYFSYDVKMKEKGDIPEGYSVSREKKERFSLILESASTNQTSMYLCASSPRLARKETQYFGPGTRLLVL.

V and J are TRBV10-1 and TRBJ1-1; 7 bases match TRBD1. CDR3 length: 13 residues. The V and J ends lost 5 bases and 5 bases, in that order; junction bases with no gene match: 5. Per the germline V gene, CDR1 is WNHNN and CDR2 is SYGVQD (reference sequence). The CDR3 DNA sequence: TGCGCCAGCAGTCTCACAGGGGTTACTGAAGCTTTCTTT. Translation gives CASSLTGVTEAFF.

The V gene is TRBV19, the J gene TRBJ1-3; D not certain. The V gene lost 7 bases and the J gene lost 4 bases, with 14 bases spanning the gap. From germline, CDR1 is LNHDA and CDR2 SQIVND (reference sequence). The CDR3 runs 14 residues. In DNA form, the CDR3 reads TGTGCCAGTACCCCGCAGGCAGCCGGAAACACCATATATTTT. Translated: CASTPQAAGNTIYF.

The chain has TRBV28 and TRBJ2-4, with 7 bases fitting TRBD2. V lost 7 bases, J lost 1 base, and 1 base stayed unmatched. In germline, CDR1 is MDHEN, CDR2 SYDVKM. The CDR3 consists of 13 residues. CDR3 DNA: TGTGCCAGCATGACTAGCGCCAAAAACATTCAGTACTTC. Amino acids: CASMTSAKNIQYF.

The rearrangement joins TRBV7-8 to TRBJ2-5; 8 positions match TRBD1. The J call may be mistaken, given a closer DNA end match to TRBJ2-7. CDR1 and CDR2 from the germline V gene are SGHVS and FQNEAQ. The CDR3 is 17 residues long. This CDR3 reads CASSPEGRQGPTYEQYF. In DNA form, the CDR3 reads TGTGCCAGCAGCCCAGAGGGGCGACAGGGGCCAACCTACGAGCAGTACTTC.

This clone was counted only a few times. The chain recombines TRBV10-3 with TRBJ1-2, with D hard to call. Trimming removed 2 bases from V and 8 bases from J, with 9 bases in between. The CDR3 loop spans 12 amino acids. Germline V gives CDR1 ENHRY, CDR2 SYGVKD. CDR3 bases: TGTGCCATCAGTGAGCAGGCCACCGGCTACACCTTC. Its translation is CAISEQATGYTF.

V is TRBV5-4 and J is TRBJ2-4; 12 nucleotides agree with TRBD2. This CDR3 is 16 amino acids long. The trim removed 4 bases at V and 3 bases at J, leaving 5 bases unmatched. Per the germline V gene, CDR1 is SGHNT and CDR2 is YYREEE (reference sequence). The CDR3 here is CASSTGLAGIKNIQYF. The CDR3 DNA reads TGTGCCAGCAGCACAGGACTAGCGGGGATCAAAAACATTCAGTACTTC.

The V gene is TRBV19, the J gene TRBJ2-7; 11 positions match TRBD2. V shed 5 bases, J shed 3 bases, and the junction held 12 bases outside the gene matches. The CDR3 has 17 amino acids. Germline CDR1 reads LNHDA; CDR2 reads SQIVND (reference sequence). The CDR3 reads CASSSIPRLAGSYEQYF. The DNA of the CDR3 is TGTGCCAGTAGTTCAATTCCTCGACTAGCGGGAAGCTACGAGCAGTACTTC. The full variable domain, its missing parts supplied by reference TRBV19 and TRBJ2-7, is DGGITQSPKYLFRKEGQNVTLSCEQNLNHDAMYWYRQDPGQGLRLIYYSQIVNDFQKGDIAEGYSVSREKKESFPLTVTSAQKNPTAFYLCASSSIPRLAGSYEQYFGPGTRLTVT.

This clone was observed a single time. V is TRBV19 and J is TRBJ2-7; D perhaps matches TRBD1 (6 bases). Germline CDR1 and CDR2: LNHDA and SQIVND (reference sequence). Between the trimmed V and J ends, which lost 3 bases and 2 bases, there was a span of 8 bases. The CDR3 has 13 amino acids. CDR3 bases: TGTGCCAGTAGTATTACAGGGACCTACGAGCAGTACTTC. It codes for CASSITGTYEQYF.

The chain is built from TRBV29-1 and TRBJ1-2, with 8 bases fitting TRBD1. Trimming cost V 5 bases and J 8 bases; bases outside gene matches: 7. The length of the CDR3 is 12 residues. Germline V gene data show CDR1 as SQVTM and CDR2 as ANQGSEA. CDR3 amino acids: CSVQDRVEGYTF. The CDR3 DNA is TGCAGCGTTCAGGACAGGGTTGAAGGCTACACCTTC. Combining the CDR3 with reference TRBV29-1 and TRBJ1-2 gives the whole variable domain SAVISQKPSRDICQRGTSLTIQCQVDSQVTMMFWYRQQPGQSLTLIATANQGSEATYESGFVIDKFPISRPNLTFSTLTVSNMSPEDSSIYLCSVQDRVEGYTFGSGTRLTVV.

The CDR3 sequence is CASSHRDRGRVEAFF. Here the CDR3 DNA reads TGTGCCAGCAGCCACCGGGACAGGGGAAGAGTAGAAGCTTTCTTT. The chain has TRBV7-9 and TRBJ1-1; the match to TRBD1 covers 10 bases. V was pared by 5 bases and J by 8 bases, with 11 bases of the junction left unmatched. Germline V lookup: CDR1 SEHNR, CDR2 FQNEAQ (reference sequence). The CDR3 spans 15 residues. Full variable domain (rest looked up from reference TRBV7-9 and TRBJ1-1): DTGVSQNPRHKITKRGQNVTFRCDPISEHNRLYWYRQTLGQGPEFLTYFQNEAQLEKSRLLSDRFSAERPKGSFSTLEIQRTEQGDSAMYLCASSHRDRGRVEAFFGQGTRLTVV.

This chain connects TRBV2 to TRBJ2-3, with 10 bases aligning to TRBD1. CDR3 length equals 16 residues. The V and J ends lost 6 bases and 0 bases, in that order; junction bases with no gene match: 6. Per the germline V gene, CDR1 is SNHLY and CDR2 is FYNNEI. This CDR3 is CASRRQGARSTDTQYF. The CDR3 nucleotides read TGTGCCAGCAGAAGACAGGGGGCGCGTAGCACAGATACGCAGTATTTT.

The V and J genes are TRBV7-9 and TRBJ1-1, with 7 bases identical to TRBD1. This CDR3 comprises 14 residues. J lost 3 bases, V lost 4 bases, and 5 bases had no gene match. Germline V gene sequence: CDR1 SEHNR, CDR2 FQNEAQ (reference sequence). The DNA of the CDR3 is TGTGCCAGCAGCTCCAGGGGGGTTGACACTGAAGCTTTCTTT. As protein: CASSSRGVDTEAFF.

A word on this clone: Other DNA sequences in the same sample also yield this CDR3. The chain has TRBV9 and TRBJ1-1; D unresolved. From germline, CDR1 is SGDLS and CDR2 YYNGEE. Deletions cut 2 bases from V and 1 base from J, with 6 bases between. The CDR3 spans 13 residues. Here the CDR3 reads CASSVTGNTEAFF. CDR3 sequence (DNA): TGTGCCAGCAGCGTCACCGGGAACACTGAAGCTTTCTTT.

The rearrangement uses TRBV5-1 and TRBJ2-1, with 13 bases matching TRBD2. Germline CDR1 and CDR2: SGHRS and YFSETQ. With V trimmed by 7 bases and J by 6 bases, 7 bases remained unmatched. CDR3 length: 15 residues. In DNA form, the CDR3 reads TGCGCCAGCGTACCACTAGCGGGAGGGCCCAATGAGCAGTTCTTC. Protein sequence: CASVPLAGGPNEQFF.

This clone appeared a single time. This sequence joins TRBV7-2 and TRBJ2-5; 10 positions match TRBD2. The length of the CDR3 is 16 residues. J was trimmed by 5 bases and V by 3 bases; bases with no gene match: 9. The V gene's germline CDR1 is SGHTA and CDR2 FQGNSA. CDR3 sequence: CASSFYSGGAGETQYF. The CDR3 region has the DNA TGTGCCAGCAGCTTCTACAGCGGGGGGGCCGGTGAGACCCAGTACTTC.

With regard to this clone: Other DNA sequences in the same sample also yield this CDR3. This rearrangement joins TRBV9 to TRBJ2-3; possible D gene TRBD2, 6 bases. V lost 0 bases, J lost 5 bases, and 10 bases lay in between. The CDR3 is 14 residues long. Germline CDR1 reads SGDLS; CDR2 reads YYNGEE. In nucleotides, the CDR3 is TGTGCCAGCAGCGTAGCGGGAGTTGAAGATACGCAGTATTTT. Residues: CASSVAGVEDTQYF.

The chain joins TRBV7-9 to TRBJ2-3; TRBD1 is a possible D gene (6 bases). The ends were cut back, 1 base at V and 3 bases at J, with 14 bases in the middle. CDR3 length: 16 amino acids. Germline CDR1 reads SEHNR; CDR2 reads FQNEAQ (reference sequence). The CDR3 nucleotides read TGTGCCAGCAGCTTAGGACAGGCCCAAAGGACAGATACGCAGTATTTT. Protein product: CASSLGQAQRTDTQYF.

This clone was recorded once. The gene calls are TRBV28 and TRBJ2-2, with 10 nucleotides matching TRBD1. The length of the CDR3 is 15 residues. The junction had 4 bases not matched to a gene; V was cut back by 4 bases and J by 5 bases. Germline lookup yields CDR1 MDHEN and CDR2 SYDVKM. The DNA of the CDR3 is TGTGCCAGCAGTTCCGCGGGACAGGGGACCGGGGAGCTGTTTTTT. It yields the protein CASSSAGQGTGELFF.